Presented here are 23 T cell receptor beta chains from one specimen sequenced in a study of vaccination and CD4 T cells after COVID-19. Cultured CD4+ T cells had their DNA profiled by the Oncomine TCR Beta short-read assay. TCRdb recomputed calls from the PCR reads with MiXCR, one row per CDR3 protein. The table has about 16,000 distinct CDR3 sequences, around half seen once. Antigens for these TCRs are unknown. Treatment specified: roughly 11-day PBMC culture with coronavirus spike peptide pools or control peptides (ViraFEST assay). The sequenced sample was CD4+ T cells from blood, cultured in vitro, obtained before SARS-CoV-2 vaccination. The receptors derive from a human donor who had recovered from COVID-19.

This chain connects TRBV15 to TRBJ2-3; 8 bases line up with TRBD2. V shed 1 base and J 4 bases; nucleotides not matched to a gene: 4. The CDR3 spans 15 residues. Germline V gene data show CDR1 as LNHNV and CDR2 as YYDKDF (reference sequence). The CDR3 coding sequence is TGTGCCACCAGCAGAGTCCGGGGGGGCGCAGATACGCAGTATTTT. Amino acids: CATSRVRGGADTQYF.

This rearrangement joins TRBV19 to TRBJ2-7, with D uncertain. Germline loops: CDR1 LNHDA, CDR2 SQIVND (reference sequence). V lost 6 bases to trimming and J lost 1 base, with 13 bases between them. This CDR3 contains 14 residues. The CDR3 loop is CASRQRHNSYEQYF. DNA for the CDR3: TGTGCCAGTAGGCAGCGCCACAATTCCTACGAGCAGTACTTC.

This clonotype was counted between two and nine times. This chain joins TRBV12-3 or TRBV12-4 and TRBJ1-2; no clear D. This CDR3 contains 13 residues. The ends were cut back, 3 bases at V and 7 bases at J, with 12 bases in the middle. The CDR3 protein is CASSFGVGGGYTF. CDR3 nucleotides: TGTGCCAGCAGTTTCGGGGTCGGCGGTGGCTACACCTTC.

DNA of the CDR3: TGTGCCAGCAGCGTGAGCCCTGAAGCTTTCTTT. Encoded protein: CASSVSPEAFF. The V call is TRBV7-9, the J call TRBJ1-1; D is unclear. The germline gives CDR1 SEHNR, CDR2 FQNEAQ (reference sequence). CDR3 length: 11 residues. V was trimmed by 5 bases and J by 6 bases, leaving 7 bases between them. The whole variable domain, remainder taken from reference TRBV7-9 and TRBJ1-1, is DTGVSQNPRHKITKRGQNVTFRCDPISEHNRLYWYRQTLGQGPEFLTYFQNEAQLEKSRLLSDRFSAERPKGSFSTLEIQRTEQGDSAMYLCASSVSPEAFFGQGTRLTVV.

This clonotype was observed a few times. This chain uses TRBV30 with TRBJ1-5; the D gene is possibly TRBD1 (6 bases). V lost 5 bases to trimming and J lost 7 bases, with 15 bases between them. The CDR3 consists of 13 residues. Germline CDR1 GTSNPN, CDR2 SVGIG (reference sequence). CDR3 region: CAWGRQEGQPQHF. The DNA of the CDR3 is TGTGCCTGGGGGAGACAGGAAGGCCAGCCCCAGCATTTT. The full variable domain, in which reference TRBV30 and TRBJ1-5 provide the parts outside the CDR3, is SQTIHQWPATLVQPVGSPLSLECTVEGTSNPNLYWYRQAAGRGLQLLFYSVGIGQISSEVPQNLSASRPQDRQFILSSKKLLLSDSGFYLCAWGRQEGQPQHFGDGTRLSIL.

The chain joins TRBV21-1 to TRBJ1-5. TRBV21-1 is assigned pseudogene status. The CDR3 spans 17 residues. CDR3 region: CASSKGSWEDSNQPQHF. The CDR3 region has the DNA TGTGCCAGCAGCAAAGGCTCGTGGGAGGATAGCAATCAGCCCCAGCATTTT.

This chain connects TRBV7-2 to TRBJ1-5, with 7 positions matching TRBD1. The V segment lost 4 bases and the J segment 5 bases; nucleotides outside the gene matches: 2. The CDR3 length is 13 residues. Germline V gene data show CDR1 as SGHTA and CDR2 as FQGNSA. As DNA, the CDR3 is TGTGCCAGCAGCTCCACAGGGGATCAGCCCCAGCATTTT. It yields the protein CASSSTGDQPQHF. Full variable domain (rest looked up from reference TRBV7-2 and TRBJ1-5): GAGVSQSPSNKVTEKGKDVELRCDPISGHTALYWYRQSLGQGLEFLIYFQGNSAPDKSGLPSDRFSAERTGGSVSTLTIQRTQQEDSAVYLCASSSTGDQPQHFGDGTRLSIL.

This clonotype was observed a handful of times. This rearrangement joins TRBV10-3 to TRBJ1-6; D remains unclear. Trimming cost V 2 bases and J 5 bases, with 10 bases left between them. CDR1 and CDR2 from the germline V gene are ENHRY and SYGVKD. The CDR3 consists of 15 residues. CDR3 amino acids: CAISEVAGNNSPLHF. DNA of the CDR3: TGTGCCATCAGTGAGGTAGCAGGAAATAATTCACCCCTCCACTTT.

This clonotype was seen only a few times. The CDR3 region is CASSPTGGNQPQHF. CDR3 sequence (DNA): TGTGCCAGCAGCCCTACGGGGGGCAATCAGCCCCAGCATTTT. The V call is TRBV6-1, the J call TRBJ1-5, with D maybe TRBD1 (5 bases). Trimming removed 6 bases at V and 2 bases at J, with 11 bases between. CDR3 length: 14 residues. The V gene's germline CDR1 is MNHNS and CDR2 SASEGT.

The chain joins TRBV7-6 to TRBJ2-5, with 9 bases matching TRBD2. CDR1 is SGHVS and CDR2 is FNYEAQ in the germline V gene. This CDR3 contains 17 residues. V lost 0 bases and J lost 4; bases outside the gene matches: 9. The CDR3 DNA reads as TGTGCCAGCAGCTTAGCACTAGCGGGCCTGGGCCGAGAGACCCAGTACTTC. Protein sequence: CASSLALAGLGRETQYF.

This clonotype was seen a few times. The chain uses TRBV27 and TRBJ2-7; 8 bases line up with TRBD1. This CDR3 is built from 17 residues. Per the germline V gene, CDR1 is MNHEY and CDR2 is SMNVEV (reference sequence). Losses at the gene ends were 6 bases for V and 1 base for J; bases not matched to a gene: 14. Here the CDR3 reads CASSWGRFGQGSYEQYF. Here the CDR3 DNA reads TGTGCCAGCAGCTGGGGACGATTTGGACAGGGATCCTACGAGCAGTACTTC.

The rearrangement uses TRBV19 and TRBJ1-1; a weak D match, TRBD1 (6 bases). V was clipped by 5 bases and J by 4 bases, with 20 bases between them. This CDR3 is built from 16 residues. Germline lookup yields CDR1 LNHDA and CDR2 SQIVND (reference sequence). CDR3 coding DNA: TGTGCCAGTAGTCCTCTGGGGGGGGCGAGGGGCACTGAAGCTTTCTTT. It translates to CASSPLGGARGTEAFF.

This chain uses TRBV7-9 with TRBJ1-2; D is undetermined. Per germline, CDR1 SEHNR and CDR2 FQNEAQ (reference sequence). CDR3 length equals 14 residues. Between the trimmed V and J ends, which lost 1 base and 5 bases, there was a span of 11 bases. CDR3 nucleotides: TGTGCCAGCAGCTTAGGCGCAGGAAATTATGGCTACACCTTC. Residues: CASSLGAGNYGYTF. Combining the CDR3 with reference TRBV7-9 and TRBJ1-2 gives the whole variable domain DTGVSQNPRHKITKRGQNVTFRCDPISEHNRLYWYRQTLGQGPEFLTYFQNEAQLEKSRLLSDRFSAERPKGSFSTLEIQRTEQGDSAMYLCASSLGAGNYGYTFGSGTRLTVV.

There are a few counts of this clonotype. The rearrangement joins TRBV20-1 to TRBJ1-5; D uncertain. Germline CDR1 reads DFQATT; CDR2 reads SNEGSKA (reference sequence). The CDR3 has 12 amino acids. The CDR3 DNA follows: TGCAGCGCAAGGGCCGGGAATCAGCCCCAGCATTTT. Translating it yields CSARAGNQPQHF.

This rearrangement joins TRBV6-1 to TRBJ2-7; D may be TRBD1 (6 bases). CDR3 length equals 15 residues. Trimming took off 5 bases at V and 6 bases at J, with 20 bases between the two ends. The germline CDR1 and CDR2 sequences are MNHNS and SASEGT. The CDR3 protein is CASSPTDKGVSEQYF. In DNA form, the CDR3 reads TGTGCCAGCAGTCCAACAGACAAGGGGGTCTCCGAGCAGTACTTC.

The chain has TRBV20-1 and TRBJ1-5; no clear D gene. Germline CDR1 DFQATT, CDR2 SNEGSKA (reference sequence). This CDR3 has 14 amino acids. Between the trimmed V and J ends, which lost 3 bases and 0 bases, there was a span of 9 bases. CDR3 nucleotides: TGCAGTGCTAGCCTCGACAATAGCAATCAGCCCCAGCATTTT. Residues: CSASLDNSNQPQHF.

This clonotype was counted once. The chain is built from TRBV19 and TRBJ1-1; a weak D match, TRBD1 (5 bases). Germline values: CDR1 LNHDA, CDR2 SQIVND (reference sequence). CDR3 length equals 13 residues. Trimming cost V 8 bases and J 1 base, with 11 bases left between them. CDR3 nucleotides: TGTGCCAGTGCCCGGGGGTCGAACACTGAAGCTTTCTTT. Its protein is CASARGSNTEAFF.

The rearrangement uses TRBV6-1 and TRBJ2-5; no firm D call. The CDR3 totals 11 residues. Germline V gives CDR1 MNHNS, CDR2 SASEGT. Trimming removed 4 bases from V and 2 bases from J, with 2 bases in between. Here the CDR3 reads CASSGQETQYF. In nucleotides, the CDR3 is TGTGCCAGCAGTGGGCAAGAGACCCAGTACTTC.

The chain joins TRBV4-3 to TRBJ1-1; D is undetermined. The germline V and J ends were trimmed by 5 bases and 8 bases, with 15 bases remaining between them. This CDR3 has 13 residues. The germline CDR1 and CDR2 sequences are LGHNA and YSLEER. Written as DNA, the CDR3 is TGCGCCAGCAGCAGTCGGGGTTACAAAGAAGCTTTCTTT. As protein: CASSSRGYKEAFF.

The chain is built from TRBV7-2 and TRBJ1-2; D gene uncertain. Deletions cut 5 bases from V and 3 bases from J, with 13 bases between. Germline CDR1 and CDR2: SGHTA and FQGNSA. The CDR3 loop spans 14 amino acids. DNA of the CDR3: TGTGCCAGCAGCCAAGAAGAGGGTGACTATGGCTACACCTTC. It yields the protein CASSQEEGDYGYTF.

The table lists this clonotype with a few counts. The chain recombines TRBV20-1 with TRBJ1-1; D is uncertain. The CDR3 has 15 residues. Germline V gives CDR1 DFQATT, CDR2 SNEGSKA (reference sequence). The V gene lost 0 bases and the J gene lost 3 bases, with 14 bases spanning the gap. CDR3 sequence reads: CSARDLGSSYTEAFF. In nucleotides, the CDR3 is TGCAGTGCTAGAGATCTTGGCAGCTCCTACACTGAAGCTTTCTTT.

The chain uses TRBV18 and TRBJ2-5, with 9 bases identical to TRBD1. V lost 6 bases, J lost 4 bases, and 9 bases stayed unmatched. Per germline, CDR1 KGHSH and CDR2 LQKENI. The CDR3 is 15 residues long. CDR3 nucleotide sequence: TGTGCCAGCTCGCTCGGACAGGGGATTGGAGAGACCCAGTACTTC. Protein product: CASSLGQGIGETQYF.

V and J are TRBV7-9 and TRBJ1-2; perhaps TRBD1 as D (5 bases). V was clipped by 4 bases and J by 8 bases, with 17 bases between them. There are 14 residues in the CDR3. Germline V gene sequence: CDR1 SEHNR, CDR2 FQNEAQ (reference sequence). The CDR3 here is CASSSNRFPRGYTF. In nucleotides, the CDR3 is TGTGCCAGCAGCTCCAACAGGTTCCCTAGGGGCTACACCTTC. Full variable domain (missing parts from reference TRBV7-9 and TRBJ1-2): DTGVSQNPRHKITKRGQNVTFRCDPISEHNRLYWYRQTLGQGPEFLTYFQNEAQLEKSRLLSDRFSAERPKGSFSTLEIQRTEQGDSAMYLCASSSNRFPRGYTFGSGTRLTVV.